The 20 T cell receptor beta chains presented below share a single source sample, sequenced in a study of T cells in Graves' hyperthyroidism and ophthalmopathy. Researchers amplified the TCR beta CDR3 regions from RNA transcripts. The HTBI primer set drove a first-round RT-PCR of the TCR CDR3. TCRdb fed the multiplex PCR reads into MiXCR, producing one record per CDR3 protein. This sample has 300,000 to 500,000 distinct CDR3 sequences; 14% to 15% occur once, and the top ten carry about 33%. Sequenced sample: blood. These receptors came from a woman in her twenties or thirties with Graves' hyperthyroidism.

In its sample, this clonotype was seen many times. This chain joins TRBV7-9 and TRBJ2-7; 8 nucleotides agree with TRBD1. V lost 3 bases and J lost 6; bases outside the gene matches: 13. CDR3 length: 16 amino acids. Germline lookup yields CDR1 SEHNR and CDR2 FQNEAQ (reference sequence). CDR3 in DNA: TGTGCCAGCAGCTTCAATGGGAGGACAGGGCCTCCCGAGCAGTACTTC. Amino acids: CASSFNGRTGPPEQYF.

This clonotype was picked up many times. This sequence joins TRBV7-2 and TRBJ1-1; D unclear. V lost 2 bases and J lost 3, with 10 bases in between. The length of the CDR3 is 14 residues. Germline V CDR1 and CDR2: SGHTA, FQGNSA. CDR3 bases: TGTGCCAGCAGCTTAATTGACGGGTACACTGAAGCTTTCTTT. This gives the protein CASSLIDGYTEAFF.

This clonotype was observed many times. One end of the junction does not line up with germline, which may come from a read error. The chain has TRBV14 and TRBJ2-1, with 10 bases matching TRBD2. Germline CDR1 reads SGHDN; CDR2 reads FVKESK. The CDR3 consists of 16 residues. This CDR3 reads CASTQGASGGYNEQFF. Written as DNA, the CDR3 is TGTGCCAGCACCCAAGGGGCTAGCGGGGGCTACAATGAGCAGTTCTTC.

This clonotype was seen at least ten times. The gene calls are TRBV3-1 and TRBJ2-3, with TRBD2 matching over 10 bases. The CDR3 is 16 amino acids. V lost 0 bases to trimming and J lost 6 bases; unmatched junction nucleotides: 6. Germline V gives CDR1 LGHDT, CDR2 YNNKEL (reference sequence). CDR3 in DNA: TGTGCCAGCAGCCAAGATGGGCTAGCGGGAGTGGATACGCAGTATTTT. Translated: CASSQDGLAGVDTQYF.

The CDR3 loop reads CAFATGKLPGSGANVLTF. For the CDR3, the DNA is TGTGCCTTTGCCACCGGGAAGCTTCCAGGCTCTGGGGCCAACGTCCTGACTTTC. V usage is TRBV30 and J usage is TRBJ2-6; D is perhaps TRBD2 (5 bases). CDR3 length equals 18 residues. V lost 7 bases and J lost 0, with 22 bases in between. CDR1 is GTSNPN and CDR2 is SVGIG in the germline V gene (reference sequence). Using reference TRBV30 and TRBJ2-6 for the parts outside the CDR3, the full variable domain is SQTIHQWPATLVQPVGSPLSLECTVEGTSNPNLYWYRQAAGRGLQLLFYSVGIGQISSEVPQNLSASRPQDRQFILSSKKLLLSDSGFYLCAFATGKLPGSGANVLTFGAGSRLTVL.

This clonotype was seen ten or more times. The V gene is TRBV10-3, the J gene TRBJ2-6, with D possibly matching TRBD1 (5 bases). There are 17 residues in the CDR3. Germline V CDR1 and CDR2: ENHRY, SYGVKD. The V and J ends lost 0 bases and 0 bases respectively, with 9 bases between them. In nucleotides, the CDR3 is TGTGCCATCAGTGAGTCGATAGGGGCCTCTGGGGCCAACGTCCTGACTTTC. Its protein product is CAISESIGASGANVLTF.

This clonotype has ten or more counts. This chain connects TRBV11-2 to TRBJ2-7; D is uncertain. V was cut by 5 bases and J by 0 bases, with 11 bases left in between. The CDR3 extends over 14 amino acids. Germline CDR1 and CDR2: SGHAT and FQNNGV. CDR3 DNA: TGTGCCAGCAGCACCCGACATGGCTCCTACGAGCAGTACTTC. The encoded protein is CASSTRHGSYEQYF.

This clonotype was counted ten times or more. V usage is TRBV18 and J usage is TRBJ2-2, with D tentatively TRBD1 or TRBD2 (5 bases each). Deletions cut 2 bases from V and 3 bases from J, with 7 bases between. Germline assignment: CDR1 KGHSH and CDR2 LQKENI. This CDR3 comprises 14 residues. CDR3 sequence reads: CASSPMGDTGELFF. DNA for the CDR3: TGTGCCAGCTCACCAATGGGGGACACCGGGGAGCTGTTTTTT. Full variable domain (missing parts from reference TRBV18 and TRBJ2-2): NAGVMQNPRHLVRRRGQEARLRCSPMKGHSHVYWYRQLPEEGLKFMVYLQKENIIDESGMPKERFSAEFPKEGPSILRIQQVVRGDSAAYFCASSPMGDTGELFFGEGSRLTVL.

This clonotype has a count of ten or more. The V gene is TRBV12-3 or TRBV12-4, the J gene TRBJ2-3, with a tentative D call TRBD2 (5 bases). The V gene lost 8 bases and the J gene lost 4 bases, with 16 bases spanning the gap. CDR3 length: 14 residues. CDR3 coding DNA: TGTGCCAGCTCATCCGGGGTTCCGCCAGATACGCAGTATTTT. This translates into CASSSGVPPDTQYF.

Concerning this clonotype itself: Compared with germline, one end of the junction differs, possibly owing to a read error. The chain employs TRBV27 and TRBJ2-3; the D gene is possibly TRBD1 (5 bases). The V gene's germline CDR1 is MNHEY and CDR2 SMNVEV (reference sequence). The CDR3 is made up of 14 amino acids. Here the CDR3 reads CANSPGHATDTQYF. Here the CDR3 DNA reads TGTGCCAACAGTCCCGGACACGCCACAGATACGCAGTATTTT.

In regard to this clonotype: It is likely a read error, because the conserved phenylalanine at the end of the CDR3 is missing. The chain carries TRBV27 and TRBJ2-5; 7 positions match TRBD1. The CDR3 extends over 15 amino acids. Germline V lookup: CDR1 MNHEY, CDR2 SMNVEV (reference sequence). V shed 8 bases and J 1 base; nucleotides not matched to a gene: 10. DNA for the CDR3: TGTGCCAGCGACCGGGACAGAGAAATCCAAGAGACCCAGTACCTC. It is translated as CASDRDREIQETQYL.

The gene calls are TRBV30 and TRBJ2-1; 9 bases fit TRBD1. The J segment lost 13 bases and the V segment lost 1 base, leaving 11 bases of the junction unmatched. There are 14 residues in the CDR3. CDR1 GTSNPN and CDR2 SVGIG come from the germline V gene (reference sequence). The CDR3 DNA is TGTGCCTGGAGTGCCTCGGGACAGGGCGCGGGCCAGTTCTTC. It translates to CAWSASGQGAGQFF.

The J gene is TRBJ2-2, the V gene TRBV28; 8 bases align to TRBD2. The CDR3 has 15 amino acids. V lost 6 bases to trimming and J lost 0 bases; unmatched junction nucleotides: 3. Per the germline V gene, CDR1 is MDHEN and CDR2 is SYDVKM. This CDR3 is CASRPGLANTGELFF. In DNA form, the CDR3 reads TGTGCCAGCAGACCGGGACTAGCGAACACCGGGGAGCTGTTTTTT.

Regarding this clonotype: A junction end diverges from the germline sequence, so it may reflect a read error. The chain couples TRBV11-3 to TRBJ1-1; D uncertain. The CDR3 is made up of 12 amino acids. Germline V lookup: CDR1 SGHNT, CDR2 YENEEA. CDR3 DNA: TGTGCCAGCAGCTTAAAGAACACTGAAACTTTCTTT. Translation: CASSLKNTETFF.

In its sample, this clonotype was seen a few times. The CDR3 loop is CSASVQREAALGQFF. CDR3 DNA: TGCAGTGCTAGTGTGCAGCGGGAGGCCGCGCTTGGGCAGTTCTTC. The chain employs TRBV20-1 and TRBJ2-1; 9 nucleotides align to TRBD2. CDR3 length equals 15 residues. The V gene's germline CDR1 is DFQATT and CDR2 SNEGSKA (reference sequence). Germline trimming cut 3 bases from V and 12 bases from J; bases unmatched to any gene: 15.

This clonotype was detected a few times. The rearrangement links TRBV10-3 to TRBJ2-5, with a tentative D call TRBD1 (6 bases). V lost 11 bases and J 0 bases, leaving 13 bases between the germline ends. Germline V gene sequence: CDR1 ENHRY, CDR2 SYGVKD. The CDR3 sequence is 13 residues long. CDR3 in amino acids: CACRRDNQETQYF. Here the CDR3 DNA reads TGTGCCTGCCGACGGGACAACCAAGAGACCCAGTACTTC.

This clonotype was counted ten times or more. CDR3 DNA sequence: TGTGCCAGCAGCTTGGGGCTAGCGGGAGCCGAAAGCACAGATACGCAGTATTTT. Amino acids: CASSLGLAGAESTDTQYF. This rearrangement joins TRBV7-8 to TRBJ2-3; 10 bases agree with TRBD2. Germline V gene data show CDR1 as SGHVS and CDR2 as FQNEAQ. After removal of 3 bases from V and 0 bases from J, the junction contained 9 bases not matched to a gene. This CDR3 is built from 18 residues.

This clonotype came up many times. This CDR3 reads CASRGGQANTEAFF. As DNA, the CDR3 is TGTGCCAGCAGAGGGGGACAGGCGAACACTGAAGCTTTCTTT. The gene calls are TRBV2 and TRBJ1-1; 8 bases are a match to TRBD1. Trimming took 6 bases from V and 1 from J; bases not matched to a gene: 4. This CDR3 has 14 residues. Germline-derived CDR1 and CDR2 are SNHLY and FYNNEI.

This clonotype was detected a few times. The CDR3 reads CSVKGRLAGEQYF. In nucleotides, the CDR3 is TGCAGCGTCAAAGGACGACTAGCGGGAGAGCAGTACTTC. This chain connects TRBV29-1 to TRBJ2-7; 11 bases align to TRBD2. Germline CDR1 is SQVTM and CDR2 is ANQGSEA. V shed 6 bases, J shed 7 bases, and the junction held 8 bases outside the gene matches. The CDR3 is 13 residues long.

Only a few counts were recorded for this clonotype. The genes are TRBV12-3 or TRBV12-4 and TRBJ1-1, with 8 bases fitting TRBD1. V was pared by 5 bases and J by 5 bases, with 7 bases of the junction left unmatched. The CDR3 has 14 amino acids. CDR3 in amino acids: CASSVPGGLTEAFF. For the CDR3, the DNA is TGTGCCAGCAGTGTCCCAGGGGGCCTGACTGAAGCTTTCTTT.